The rows below give T cell receptor beta chains drawn from one sample of a study of early T cells in non-severe SARS-CoV-2 infection. A single record per CDR3 protein comes from TCRdb applying MiXCR to the 5' RACE reads. The sample lists tens of thousands of distinct CDR3 sequences, 5% occurring once. Sample: whole blood, taken at baseline. Source of these receptors: an adult who was a healthcare worker with PCR-confirmed SARS-CoV-2 infection or an uninfected control (not recorded which). Each CDR3 is given with its conserved first and last residue. Each record gives: V gene, clone size, D gene, J gene, CDR3 DNA, CDR3 protein. The D gene is left open where the match is weak. Clone size is stated in some rows and not others, as once, few, many or a class when expanded.

v_gene: TRBV5-5; abundance: few; d_gene: .; j_gene: TRBJ1-1; CDR3nt: TGTGCCAGCAGCTGGAGCATTCCTAACACTGAAGCTTTCTTT; CDR3aa: CASSWSIPNTEAFF
v_gene: TRBV6-5; abundance: many; d_gene: .; j_gene: TRBJ1-6; CDR3nt: TGTGCCAGCAGTTACAGTGAGGGGAGCTCCTATAATTCACCCCTCCACTTT; CDR3aa: CASSYSEGSSYNSPLHF
v_gene: TRBV23-1; abundance: many; d_gene: .; j_gene: TRBJ2-5; CDR3nt: TGCGCCAGCAGTTGGTTAAGGGGTCGGGATGATTGGACCCAGTACTTC; CDR3aa: CASSWLRGRDDWTQYF
v_gene: TRBV10-2; abundance: few; d_gene: TRBD2; j_gene: TRBJ2-2; CDR3nt: TGCGCCACCACCGGGCGGGGGGCCACGAACACCGGGGAGCTGTTTTTT; CDR3aa: CATTGRGATNTGELFF
v_gene: TRBV6-5; abundance: many; d_gene: .; j_gene: TRBJ1-1; CDR3nt: TGTGCCAGCAGGACCTGGTCGTCCGAAGCTTTCTTT; CDR3aa: CASRTWSSEAFF
v_gene: TRBV19; abundance: few; d_gene: .; j_gene: TRBJ2-6; CDR3nt: TGTGCCAGTAGTATAATGGGGGCCAACGTCCTGACTTTC; CDR3aa: CASSIMGANVLTF
v_gene: TRBV6-5; abundance: many; d_gene: TRBD1; j_gene: TRBJ1-2; CDR3nt: TGTGCCAGCAGCCCGGACAGGGTAGATGGCTACACCTTC; CDR3aa: CASSPDRVDGYTF
v_gene: TRBV20-1; abundance: .; d_gene: .; j_gene: TRBJ2-1; CDR3nt: TGCAGTGCTAGAGGGCCGACCAGGGAGCAGTTCTTC; CDR3aa: CSARGPTREQFF
v_gene: TRBV7-9; abundance: few; d_gene: .; j_gene: TRBJ2-7; CDR3nt: TGTGCCAGCAGCTTCGGGGGAACCGACTACGAGCAGTACTTC; CDR3aa: CASSFGGTDYEQYF
v_gene: TRBV12-3/TRBV12-4; abundance: .; d_gene: TRBD2; j_gene: TRBJ2-5; CDR3nt: TGTGCCAGCAGTGTTACTAGCGGGAGGGCCGGTGAGACCCAGTACTTC; CDR3aa: CASSVTSGRAGETQYF
v_gene: TRBV20-1; abundance: many; d_gene: TRBD1; j_gene: TRBJ1-5; CDR3nt: TGCAGCATCTCTCCAGGGGGCTACAATCAGCCCCAGCATTTT; CDR3aa: CSISPGGYNQPQHF
v_gene: TRBV18; abundance: many; d_gene: TRBD1; j_gene: TRBJ1-1; CDR3nt: TGTGCCAGCTCACCGATGGGACAGGGGCGGACTGAAGCTTTCTTT; CDR3aa: CASSPMGQGRTEAFF
v_gene: TRBV29-1; abundance: .; d_gene: .; j_gene: TRBJ1-1; CDR3nt: TGCAGCGTTGCTCTATTTTCCAGTAACACTGAAGCTTTCTTT; CDR3aa: CSVALFSSNTEAFF
v_gene: TRBV18; abundance: .; d_gene: .; j_gene: TRBJ1-3; CDR3nt: TGTGCCAGCTCCGCAGACCCTGGAAACACCATATATTTT; CDR3aa: CASSADPGNTIYF
v_gene: TRBV18; abundance: .; d_gene: .; j_gene: TRBJ2-7; CDR3nt: TGTGCCAGCTCACCATCCGGGGGCGCCTACGAGCAGTACTTC; CDR3aa: CASSPSGGAYEQYF
v_gene: TRBV20-1; abundance: many; d_gene: TRBD1; j_gene: TRBJ1-5; CDR3nt: TGCAGTGCTAGGGAGACAGGGAGCAGCCAGCCCCAGCATTTT; CDR3aa: CSARETGSSQPQHF
v_gene: TRBV5-4; abundance: many; d_gene: .; j_gene: TRBJ2-7; CDR3nt: TGTGCCAGCAGCCGGGGGGCGGGAGTCCTCTACGAGCAGTACTTC; CDR3aa: CASSRGAGVLYEQYF
v_gene: TRBV10-2; abundance: many; d_gene: .; j_gene: TRBJ1-6; CDR3nt: TGCGCCAGCAGCCCGGGTCCGAGGGGGTCCAGGCTCCACTTT; CDR3aa: CASSPGPRGSRLHF
v_gene: TRBV7-9; abundance: many; d_gene: .; j_gene: TRBJ2-7; CDR3nt: TGTGCCAGCAGCTTCGGACAGAGACAGTACTTC; CDR3aa: CASSFGQRQYF
v_gene: TRBV24-1; abundance: many; d_gene: .; j_gene: TRBJ1-2; CDR3nt: TGTGCCACCAGTGATAACAGCGCCGAAGGCTACACCTTC; CDR3aa: CATSDNSAEGYTF
v_gene: TRBV7-2; abundance: many; d_gene: .; j_gene: TRBJ2-3; CDR3nt: TGTGCCAGCAGCCCCTGGAGGACCACAGATACGCAGTATTTT; CDR3aa: CASSPWRTTDTQYF
v_gene: TRBV7-9; abundance: few; d_gene: .; j_gene: TRBJ2-3; CDR3nt: TGTGCCAGCAGCTTAGGAGGTTCAGAATATACGCAGTATTTT; CDR3aa: CASSLGGSEYTQYF
v_gene: TRBV20-1; abundance: many; d_gene: TRBD1; j_gene: TRBJ2-5; CDR3nt: TGCAGTGCTCACAGGGCAGGGGGCCAAGAGACCCAGTACTTC; CDR3aa: CSAHRAGGQETQYF
v_gene: TRBV6-1; abundance: .; d_gene: .; j_gene: TRBJ1-3; CDR3nt: TGTGCCAGCAGGATATACGAGGGAACCGGAAACACCATATATTTT; CDR3aa: CASRIYEGTGNTIYF
v_gene: TRBV10-3; abundance: few; d_gene: .; j_gene: TRBJ1-2; CDR3nt: TGTGCCATCAACCAGACGCCTAAGCAGGGCTACACCTTC; CDR3aa: CAINQTPKQGYTF
v_gene: TRBV7-8; abundance: .; d_gene: .; j_gene: TRBJ1-1; CDR3nt: TGTGCCAGCAGCTTAGAACGGTCCATGAACACTGAAGCTTTCTTT; CDR3aa: CASSLERSMNTEAFF
v_gene: TRBV14; abundance: .; d_gene: TRBD1; j_gene: TRBJ2-2; CDR3nt: TGTGCCAGCAGCCAGGACAGGGGGGCGAACACCGGGGAGCTGTTTTTT; CDR3aa: CASSQDRGANTGELFF
v_gene: TRBV29-1; abundance: .; d_gene: TRBD1; j_gene: TRBJ1-3; CDR3nt: TGCAGCGTTGAGAGGACAGGGGGAGGTAGAAACACCATATATTTT; CDR3aa: CSVERTGGGRNTIYF
v_gene: TRBV7-8; abundance: .; d_gene: TRBD1; j_gene: TRBJ1-1; CDR3nt: TGTGCCAGCAGCTTAGCCAGGGGGGGGACTGAAGCTTTCTTT; CDR3aa: CASSLARGGTEAFF
v_gene: TRBV7-9; abundance: .; d_gene: .; j_gene: TRBJ1-4; CDR3nt: TGTGCCAGCAGCTCCGCGGACAGCCATAATGAAAAACTGTTTTTT; CDR3aa: CASSSADSHNEKLFF
v_gene: TRBV6-5; abundance: many; d_gene: .; j_gene: TRBJ2-1; CDR3nt: TGTGCCAGCAGGGGGACCTCCTACAATGAGCAGTTCTTC; CDR3aa: CASRGTSYNEQFF
v_gene: TRBV5-8; abundance: .; d_gene: TRBD2; j_gene: TRBJ2-1; CDR3nt: TGTGCCAGCAGCTACAACCAACTAGCGGGAGGGACCAATGAGCAGTTCTTC; CDR3aa: CASSYNQLAGGTNEQFF
v_gene: TRBV19; abundance: .; d_gene: .; j_gene: TRBJ1-5; CDR3nt: TGTGCCAGTAGTACCCAGGGGCACCCTAGCAATCAGCCCCAGCATTTT; CDR3aa: CASSTQGHPSNQPQHF
v_gene: TRBV4-1; abundance: few; d_gene: TRBD2; j_gene: TRBJ2-1; CDR3nt: TGCGCCAGCAGCCAATTGTTAGCGGGAGGCCCTCTCTACAATGAGCAGTTCTTC; CDR3aa: CASSQLLAGGPLYNEQFF
v_gene: TRBV6-5; abundance: many; d_gene: .; j_gene: TRBJ1-4; CDR3nt: TGTGCCAGCAGTTACTCGACTTCTCCGGCGGAAAAACTGTTTTTT; CDR3aa: CASSYSTSPAEKLFF
v_gene: TRBV7-9; abundance: many; d_gene: .; j_gene: TRBJ2-3; CDR3nt: TGTGCCAGCAGCTTCCCCGGGGGTACGCAGTATTTT; CDR3aa: CASSFPGGTQYF
v_gene: TRBV6-5; abundance: many; d_gene: .; j_gene: TRBJ2-2; CDR3nt: TGTGCCAGCAGCCCCCGTGGGGGCCCGGGGGACACCGGGGAGCTGTTTTTT; CDR3aa: CASSPRGGPGDTGELFF
v_gene: TRBV7-2; abundance: .; d_gene: .; j_gene: TRBJ1-2; CDR3nt: TGTGCCAGCAGCTTAGAAGGCAGTCCCAGGGGCTACACCTTC; CDR3aa: CASSLEGSPRGYTF
v_gene: TRBV20-1; abundance: .; d_gene: .; j_gene: TRBJ1-1; CDR3nt: TGCAGTGCTTATCAGGGTCAGGCTGAAGCTTTCTTT; CDR3aa: CSAYQGQAEAFF
v_gene: TRBV12-3/TRBV12-4; abundance: few; d_gene: .; j_gene: TRBJ1-2; CDR3nt: TGTGCCAGCAGTTTTAAAGGGAACTTCTATGGCTACACCTTC; CDR3aa: CASSFKGNFYGYTF
v_gene: TRBV2; abundance: few; d_gene: .; j_gene: TRBJ2-2; CDR3nt: TGTGCCACCTCAGACATTCGTAACACCGGGGAGCTGTTTTTT; CDR3aa: CATSDIRNTGELFF
v_gene: TRBV11-2; abundance: many; d_gene: .; j_gene: TRBJ2-1; CDR3nt: TGTGCCAGCAGCTTAGTCTCCGTGGTGGGGCTATACAATGAGCAGTTCTTC; CDR3aa: CASSLVSVVGLYNEQFF
v_gene: TRBV7-3; abundance: .; d_gene: .; j_gene: TRBJ1-2; CDR3nt: TGTGCCAGCAGCCCGACTGGGGCCGCCCGGGATGGCTACACCTTC; CDR3aa: CASSPTGAARDGYTF
v_gene: TRBV11-2; abundance: few; d_gene: .; j_gene: TRBJ2-7; CDR3nt: TGTGCCAGCAGCTCTACCACGACACCAGCCTACGAGCAGTACTTC; CDR3aa: CASSSTTTPAYEQYF
v_gene: TRBV7-9; abundance: few; d_gene: TRBD1; j_gene: TRBJ2-7; CDR3nt: TGTGCCAGCAGCCATGACAGGGGATTATCCTACGAGCAGTACTTC; CDR3aa: CASSHDRGLSYEQYF
v_gene: TRBV20-1; abundance: medium-sized; d_gene: .; j_gene: TRBJ2-1; CDR3nt: TGCAGTGCTAGTGACGAGACCTACAATGAGCAGTTCTTC; CDR3aa: CSASDETYNEQFF
v_gene: TRBV18; abundance: few; d_gene: .; j_gene: TRBJ1-1; CDR3nt: TGTGCCAGCTCACCCTTAGGGCCCGCGAACACTGAAGCTTTCTTT; CDR3aa: CASSPLGPANTEAFF
v_gene: TRBV5-1; abundance: .; d_gene: .; j_gene: TRBJ2-1; CDR3nt: TGCGCCAGCAGCTTAGGCGGATACAATGAGCAGTTCTTC; CDR3aa: CASSLGGYNEQFF
v_gene: TRBV28; abundance: .; d_gene: .; j_gene: TRBJ1-5; CDR3nt: TGTGCCAGCAGAGCGGGGACCCGCAATCAGCCCCAGCATTTT; CDR3aa: CASRAGTRNQPQHF
v_gene: TRBV18; abundance: many; d_gene: .; j_gene: TRBJ1-3; CDR3nt: TGTGCCAGCTCACCCTTCGAGGGCGGTGATGGAAACACCATATATTTT; CDR3aa: CASSPFEGGDGNTIYF
v_gene: TRBV7-8; abundance: many; d_gene: .; j_gene: TRBJ2-5; CDR3nt: TGTGCCAGCAGCTTCTCTGGGCTCGGGGAGACCCAGTACTTC; CDR3aa: CASSFSGLGETQYF
v_gene: TRBV20-1; abundance: few; d_gene: TRBD1; j_gene: TRBJ1-5; CDR3nt: TGCAGTGCTAGGACAGGGAACAATCAGCCCCAGCATTTT; CDR3aa: CSARTGNNQPQHF